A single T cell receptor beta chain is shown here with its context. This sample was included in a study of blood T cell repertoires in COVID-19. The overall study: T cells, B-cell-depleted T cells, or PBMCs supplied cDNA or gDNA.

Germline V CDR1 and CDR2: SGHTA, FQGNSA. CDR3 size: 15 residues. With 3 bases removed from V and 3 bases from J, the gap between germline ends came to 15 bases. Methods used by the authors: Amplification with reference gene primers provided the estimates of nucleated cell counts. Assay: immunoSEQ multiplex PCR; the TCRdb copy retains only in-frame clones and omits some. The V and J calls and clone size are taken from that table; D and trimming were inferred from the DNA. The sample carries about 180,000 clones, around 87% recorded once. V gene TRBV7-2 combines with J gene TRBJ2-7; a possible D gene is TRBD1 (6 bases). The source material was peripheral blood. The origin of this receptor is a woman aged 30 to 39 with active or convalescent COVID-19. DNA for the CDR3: TGTGCCAGCAGCTTGGACAGCACTTTGAGCTACGAGCAGTACTTC. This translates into CASSLDSTLSYEQYF.